This T cell receptor beta chain stems from a study of shared T cell receptors in the human thymus. The CDR3 extends over 15 amino acids. V trimming: 3 bases; J trimming: 3 bases; junction bases outside the gene matches: 8. The germline V gene has CDR1 GTSNPN and CDR2 SVGIG (reference sequence). Repertoires were generated with immunoSEQ multiplex PCR, while TCRdb's copy carries only in-frame clones and drops some. The data hold 640,000 or so clones, with about 89% observed a single time. Another study also made use of these data, one on human thymus T cells. Turning to that study: The donors were infants in Finland with congenital heart defects, otherwise immunologically healthy. Surgeons resected thymus tissue during corrective heart surgery. V and J gene usage appeared biased in thymic and blood repertoires. Related research found strongly overlapping thymic repertoires in unrelated individuals.

The source material was thymocytes. The receptor's source is a boy in the first two years of life with a congenital heart defect. This rearrangement joins TRBV30 to TRBJ1-1; 9 bases fit TRBD1. CDR3 region: CAWRDRGLIYTEAFF. Here the CDR3 DNA reads TGTGCCTGGAGGGACAGGGGACTTATTTACACTGAAGCTTTCTTT.